This is a list of T cell receptor beta chains from one sample in a study of blood T cell repertoires in COVID-19. Profiled with immunoSEQ multiplex PCR; TCRdb holds only in-frame clones, not every one. The profile shows approximately 490,000 clones, 75% to 90% of them singletons. Sequencing was carried out using PBMCs or T cells enriched from blood (not recorded which). The receptors originated from a woman aged 55-75 years who had recovered from COVID-19. The CDR3 runs from the conserved cysteine through the conserved F or W. A D gene is named only where the DNA matches it firmly.

D gene	V gene	J gene	CDR3 DNA	CDR3 protein
NA	TRBV6-5	TRBJ1-2	TGTGCCAGCGGAGCACACGGACAAACCTATGGCTACACCTTC	CASGAHGQTYGYTF
NA	TRBV12-5	TRBJ1-1	TGTGCTAGTGCAAAACGCGGGGACACTGAAGCTTTCTTT	CASAKRGDTEAFF
NA	TRBV3-1/TRBV3-2	TRBJ1-1	TGTGCCAGCAGCCAAGAAGGAACCCGAGGCAACACTGAAGCTTTCTTT	CASSQEGTRGNTEAFF
TRBD1	TRBV6-5	TRBJ1-1	TGTGCCAGCACCGGGACAGGACCCACTGAAGCTTTCTTT	CASTGTGPTEAFF
NA	TRBV12-3/TRBV12-4	TRBJ1-1	TGTGCCAGCAGTTGGTTGGTAGATGAAGCTTTCTTT	CASSWLVDEAFF
TRBD1	TRBV28	TRBJ1-5	TGTGCCAGCATCACCGGGACAGGGAGTCAGCCCCAGCATTTT	CASITGTGSQPQHF
NA	TRBV18	TRBJ1-1	TGTGCCAGCTCACCACTAATATCCTCCGACACTGAAGCTTTCTTT	CASSPLISSDTEAFF
TRBD2	TRBV10-1	TRBJ2-1	TGCGCCAGCAGTGACCCGGCTAGCGGCCACAATGAGCAGTTCTTC	CASSDPASGHNEQFF
NA	TRBV9	TRBJ1-3	TGTGCCAGCAGCGTAGAGCAAGAGGGCACCATATATTTT	CASSVEQEGTIYF
TRBD1	TRBV2	TRBJ2-7	TGTGCCAGCAGTCACGACAGGGGCGGTACCTACGAGCAGTACTTC	CASSHDRGGTYEQYF
NA	TRBV5-1	TRBJ2-5	TGCGCCAGCCACAGAGGGTACCAAGAGACCCAGTACTTC	CASHRGYQETQYF
TRBD1	TRBV2	TRBJ2-3	TGTGCCACCCAACTGGACAGGGAGCTCACAGATACGCAGTATTTT	CATQLDRELTDTQYF
NA	TRBV11-3	TRBJ1-2	TGTGCCTCGAGGGGAGGGACCTGGGATGGCTACACCTTC	CASRGGTWDGYTF
NA	TRBV3-1/TRBV3-2	TRBJ1-2	TGTGCCAGCAGCCAATCGGACAGCTACTATGGCTACACCTTC	CASSQSDSYYGYTF
TRBD1	TRBV4-2	TRBJ1-2	TGTGCCAGCAGCCCAAAGTCAGACAGGGATGGCTATGGCTACACCTTC	CASSPKSDRDGYGYTF
TRBD1	TRBV30	TRBJ1-2	TGTGCCTGGACCGAAGACAGGGGGCGAGCATATGGCTACACCTTC	CAWTEDRGRAYGYTF